This T cell receptor (beta chain) is drawn from a study of metastatic and nonmetastatic thyroid tumors. Study summary: Repertoire comparison spanned blood and tumor or nodule tissue of malignant and benign thyroid patients.

Looked up from germline, CDR1 is MDHEN and CDR2 is SYDVKM. The V end lost 6 bases, the J end lost 8 bases, and 19 bases lay between the germline ends. The CDR3 totals 14 residues. This clone has a handful of counts. Using MiXCR, TCRdb re-called clones from the PCR reads. Of about 15,000 clones listed, about 32% are singletons. Nobody among the patients had been given any treatment before thyroid surgery. The sequencing input was tumor tissue. V and J are TRBV28 and TRBJ1-1; D gene ambiguous. This receptor was obtained from a female donor with papillary thyroid cancer or a benign thyroid nodule (not recorded which). Some clones in this sample may be carry-over from other donors' samples. The CDR3 region is CASSEVGSRREAFF. CDR3 sequence (DNA): TGTGCCAGCAGCGAAGTCGGTAGTAGGAGAGAAGCTTTCTTT.